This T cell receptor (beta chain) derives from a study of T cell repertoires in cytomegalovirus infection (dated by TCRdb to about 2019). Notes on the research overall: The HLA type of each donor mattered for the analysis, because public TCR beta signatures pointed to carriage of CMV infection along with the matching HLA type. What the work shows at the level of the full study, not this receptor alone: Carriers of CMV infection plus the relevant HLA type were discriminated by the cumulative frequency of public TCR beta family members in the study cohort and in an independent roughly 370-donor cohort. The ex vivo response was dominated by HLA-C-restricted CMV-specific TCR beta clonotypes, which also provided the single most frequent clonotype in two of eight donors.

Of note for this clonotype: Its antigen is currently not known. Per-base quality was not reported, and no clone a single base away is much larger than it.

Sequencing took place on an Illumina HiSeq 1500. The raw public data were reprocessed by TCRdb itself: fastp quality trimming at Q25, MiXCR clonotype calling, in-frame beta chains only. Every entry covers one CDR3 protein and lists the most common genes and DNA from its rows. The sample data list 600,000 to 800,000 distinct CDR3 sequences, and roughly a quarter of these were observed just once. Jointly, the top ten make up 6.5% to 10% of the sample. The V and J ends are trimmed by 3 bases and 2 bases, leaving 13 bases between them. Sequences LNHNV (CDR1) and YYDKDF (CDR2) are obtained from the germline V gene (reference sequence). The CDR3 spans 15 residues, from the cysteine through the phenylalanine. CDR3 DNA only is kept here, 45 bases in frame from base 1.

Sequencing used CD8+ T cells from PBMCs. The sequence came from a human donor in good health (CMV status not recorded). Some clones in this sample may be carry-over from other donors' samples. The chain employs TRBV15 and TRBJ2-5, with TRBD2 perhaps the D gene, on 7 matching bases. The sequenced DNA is TGTGCCACCAGCAGCTCGCGGGGGCCTCAAGAGACCCAGTACTTC. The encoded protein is CATSSSRGPQETQYF.